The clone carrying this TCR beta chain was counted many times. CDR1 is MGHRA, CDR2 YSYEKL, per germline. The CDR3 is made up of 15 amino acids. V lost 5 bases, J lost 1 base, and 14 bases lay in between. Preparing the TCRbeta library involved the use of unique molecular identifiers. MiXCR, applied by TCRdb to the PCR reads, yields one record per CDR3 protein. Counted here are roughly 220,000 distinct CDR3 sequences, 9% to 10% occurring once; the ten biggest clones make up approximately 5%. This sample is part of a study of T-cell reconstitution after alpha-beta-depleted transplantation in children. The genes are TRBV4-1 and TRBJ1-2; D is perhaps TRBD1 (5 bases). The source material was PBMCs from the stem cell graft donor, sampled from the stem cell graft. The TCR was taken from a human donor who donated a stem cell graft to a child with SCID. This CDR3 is CASSYVPQGNYGYTF. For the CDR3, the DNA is TGCGCCAGCAGCTATGTCCCCCAGGGTAACTATGGCTACACCTTC.